The entry that follows covers one T cell receptor beta chain sequence. Its antigen is not known. TCR beta CDR3 regions were amplified from RNA. The HTBI primer set was used in a first-round RT-PCR of the TCR CDR3. TCRdb passed the multiplex PCR reads through MiXCR, listing each CDR3 protein once. The sample carries 600,000 or so distinct CDR3 sequences, about 14% recorded once. These data originate in a study of T cells in Graves' hyperthyroidism and ophthalmopathy. Study context: Peripheral blood was drawn at first diagnosis, prior to all treatment. Overall study findings and caveats: A model using 13 V-J features told ophthalmopathy apart from stable hyperthyroidism.

Exclusion criteria comprised uncontrolled infection, other autoimmune disease, pregnancy or lactation. PBMCs came from about 10 ml fresh peripheral blood. The clonotype originates from a woman aged 18-29 years with Graves' ophthalmopathy. Sequencing was performed on blood.

The CDR3 here is CASSQELLAGVPDTQYF. The CDR3, as DNA: TGCGCCAGCAGCCAAGAATTGTTAGCGGGAGTACCGGATACGCAGTATTTT. The gene calls are TRBV4-1 and TRBJ2-3; 9 bases are shared with TRBD2. CDR3 size: 17 residues. Per germline, CDR1 MGHRA and CDR2 YSYEKL. Trimming at V came to 0 bases and at J to 6 bases, leaving 10 bases not matched to a gene.